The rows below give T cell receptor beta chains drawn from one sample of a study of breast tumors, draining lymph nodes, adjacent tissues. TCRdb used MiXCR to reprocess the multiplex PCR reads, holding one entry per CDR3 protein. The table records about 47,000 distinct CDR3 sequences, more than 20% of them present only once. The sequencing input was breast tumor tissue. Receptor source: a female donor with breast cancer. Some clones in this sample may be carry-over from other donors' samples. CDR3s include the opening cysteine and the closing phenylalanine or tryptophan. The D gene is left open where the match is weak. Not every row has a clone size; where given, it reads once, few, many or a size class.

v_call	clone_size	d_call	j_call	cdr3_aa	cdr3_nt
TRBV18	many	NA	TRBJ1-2	CASSGDYGYTF	TGTGCCAGCTCAGGGGACTATGGCTACACCTTC
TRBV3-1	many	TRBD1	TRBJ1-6	CASSQGTGDSPLHF	TGTGCCAGCAGCCAAGGGACAGGGGATTCACCCCTCCACTTT
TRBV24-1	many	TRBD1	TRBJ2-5	CATSRDRGPQETQYF	TGTGCCACCAGTAGGGACAGGGGGCCCCAAGAGACCCAGTACTTC
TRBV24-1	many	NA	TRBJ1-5	CATGKQGFQPQHF	TGTGCCACCGGAAAGCAGGGGTTCCAGCCCCAGCATTTT
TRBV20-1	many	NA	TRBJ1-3	CSARAGGNTIYF	TGCAGTGCTAGAGCCGGAGGCAACACCATATATTTT
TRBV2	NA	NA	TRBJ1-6	CASSARVLQNSPLHF	TGTGCCAGCAGTGCGAGGGTACTTCAGAATTCACCCCTCCACTTT
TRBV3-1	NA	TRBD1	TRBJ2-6	CASSQATGGAGGANVLTF	TGTGCCAGCAGCCAAGCCACAGGGGGCGCGGGGGGGGCCAACGTCCTGACTTTC
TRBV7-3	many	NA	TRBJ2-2	CASSSKNTGELFF	TGTGCCAGCAGCTCAAAGAACACCGGGGAGCTGTTTTTT
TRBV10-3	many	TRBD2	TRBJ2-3	CAISGAGGGTDTQYF	TGTGCCATCAGTGGGGCGGGGGGGGGCACAGATACGCAGTATTTT
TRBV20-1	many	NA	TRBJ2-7	CSASTLWGRSSSYEQYF	TGCAGTGCTAGTACATTGTGGGGCAGATCATCTTCCTACGAGCAGTACTTC
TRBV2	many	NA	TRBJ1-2	CASSELYYGYTF	TGTGCCAGCAGTGAACTCTACTATGGCTACACCTTC
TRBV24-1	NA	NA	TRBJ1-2	CATSGPANYGYTF	TGTGCCACCAGTGGGCCGGCTAACTATGGCTACACCTTC
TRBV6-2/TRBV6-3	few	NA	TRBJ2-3	CASRTLGTDTQYF	TGTGCCAGCAGGACCCTAGGAACAGATACGCAGTATTTT
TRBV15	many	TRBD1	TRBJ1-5	CATSRATGTGYNQPQHF	TGTGCCACCAGCAGAGCTACCGGGACAGGGTACAATCAGCCCCAGCATTTT
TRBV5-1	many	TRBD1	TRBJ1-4	CASSLATGGPEKLFF	TGCGCCAGCAGCTTGGCTACAGGGGGGCCCGAAAAACTGTTTTTT
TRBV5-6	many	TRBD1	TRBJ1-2	CASSPPGQGASYGYTF	TGTGCCAGCAGCCCGCCGGGACAGGGGGCCTCCTATGGCTACACCTTC
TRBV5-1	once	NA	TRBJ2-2	CASSRGDSSNTGELFF	TGCGCCAGCAGTCGCGGGGACAGCTCGAACACCGGGGAGCTGTTTTTT
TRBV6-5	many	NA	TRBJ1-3	CASSDRGDTIYF	TGTGCCAGCAGTGACCGGGGTGACACCATATATTTT
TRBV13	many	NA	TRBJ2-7	CASSLAGQRTYEQYF	TGTGCCAGCAGCTTGGCAGGACAGCGGACCTACGAGCAGTACTTC
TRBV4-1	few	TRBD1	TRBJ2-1	CASSRRTGTGVGDEQFF	TGCGCCAGCAGCCGCCGCACCGGGACAGGGGTTGGAGATGAGCAGTTCTTC
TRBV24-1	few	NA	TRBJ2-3	CATSGYSRGSTDTQYF	TGTGCCACCAGTGGCTACAGCCGCGGAAGCACAGATACGCAGTATTTT
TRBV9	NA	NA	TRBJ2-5	CASSRRGTLSKGTQYF	TGTGCCAGCAGCCGCCGCGGGACACTTTCCAAGGGGACCCAGTACTTC
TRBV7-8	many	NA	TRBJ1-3	CASSLESGNTIYF	TGTGCCAGCAGCTTAGAATCTGGAAACACCATATATTTT
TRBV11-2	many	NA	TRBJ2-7	CASKKNADDSYEQYF	TGTGCCAGCAAAAAAAATGCCGACGACTCCTACGAGCAGTACTTC
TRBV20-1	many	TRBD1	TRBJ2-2	CSARSGTGGTGELFF	TGCAGTGCTAGAAGTGGGACAGGGGGCACCGGGGAGCTGTTTTTT
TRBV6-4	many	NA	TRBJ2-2	CASSVEGSGELFF	TGTGCCAGCAGCGTGGAGGGGTCCGGGGAGCTGTTTTTT